The 15 T cell receptor beta chains below come from one sample, sequenced in a study of cytomegalovirus exposure and HLA in healthy donors. PCR used 60 Vbeta primers and 13 Jbeta primers. Here immunoSEQ multiplex PCR was the method, and the copy in TCRdb shows in-frame clones only, minus some. The repertoire holds approximately 170,000 clones, with 74% as singletons. The sequencing sample was made of PBMCs. The receptor set was obtained from a woman aged 25 to 39 in good health and CMV-seropositive.

The chain employs TRBV19 and TRBJ1-1; maybe TRBD1 (5 bases). CDR3 length equals 15 residues. V shed 3 bases and J shed 2 bases, with 13 bases lying between them. Germline loops: CDR1 LNHDA, CDR2 SQIVND (reference sequence). Here the CDR3 reads CASSIRAAPNTEAFF. CDR3 bases: TGTGCCAGTAGTATCAGGGCAGCGCCCAACACTGAAGCTTTCTTT.

The rearrangement joins TRBV10-2 to TRBJ2-1; D is uncertain. The CDR3 spans 14 residues. Trimming stripped 9 bases from V and 3 bases from J, with 15 bases between. CDR1 is WSHSY, CDR2 SAAADI, per germline. Here the CDR3 DNA reads TGCGCCAGTGGCGGCGGCCCTAGCTACAATGAGCAGTTCTTC. Protein product: CASGGGPSYNEQFF.

V is TRBV7-9 and J is TRBJ1-1, with no clear D. Germline V lookup: CDR1 SEHNR, CDR2 FQNEAQ (reference sequence). This CDR3 has 11 amino acids. V was pared by 5 bases and J by 3 bases, with 4 bases between. Here the CDR3 DNA reads TGTGCCAGCAGCGCGTACACTGAAGCTTTCTTT. This codes for CASSAYTEAFF.

The chain employs TRBV19 and TRBJ1-2; D is unresolved. The CDR3 is 13 residues long. Looked up from germline, CDR1 is LNHDA and CDR2 is SQIVND (reference sequence). Trimming shortened V by 5 bases and J by 6 bases, and 13 bases separated the two germline ends. CDR3 DNA sequence: TGTGCCAGTAGTTCGAGCCTCCCGAATGGCTACACCTTC. Translated, it gives CASSSSLPNGYTF.

The rearrangement joins TRBV6-5 to TRBJ2-2, with D possibly being TRBD1 (6 bases). Germline loops: CDR1 MNHEY, CDR2 SVGAGI. The CDR3 runs 15 residues. V was cut by 7 bases and J by 2 bases, with 14 bases left in between. This CDR3 reads CASTRDIGNTGELFF. The CDR3 nucleotides read TGTGCCAGCACCCGGGACATCGGTAACACCGGGGAGCTGTTTTTT.

CDR3 in amino acids: CASSLEAGGGYTF. CDR3 coding DNA: TGTGCCAGCAGCTTAGAAGCGGGGGGTGGCTACACCTTC. The chain has TRBV7-9 and TRBJ1-2; D possibly corresponds to TRBD1 (5 bases). This CDR3 contains 13 residues. The ends were cut back, 1 base at V and 7 bases at J, with 10 bases in the middle. The V gene's germline CDR1 is SEHNR and CDR2 FQNEAQ (reference sequence).

The CDR3 loop reads CASSYRGGELFF. CDR3 DNA sequence: TGTGCCAGCAGCTACAGGGGCGGGGAGCTGTTTTTT. V and J are TRBV5-8 and TRBJ2-2; 7 nucleotides line up with TRBD1. The trim removed 3 bases at V and 7 bases at J, leaving 0 bases unmatched. The CDR3 is 12 amino acids. Looked up from germline, CDR1 is SGHTS and CDR2 is YDEGEE.

As for this clone: A read error may produce the germline difference seen at one junction end. V and J are TRBV7-9 and TRBJ2-2; 10 nucleotides agree with TRBD2. Germline CDR1 is SEHNR and CDR2 is FQNEAQ (reference sequence). The CDR3 sequence is 16 residues long. The CDR3 nucleotides read TGTTCCAGCAGCTTAGGCCTAGCGGGAGCAGGCGGGGAGCTGTTTTTT. Amino acids: CSSSLGLAGAGGELFF.

The chain has TRBV7-9 and TRBJ1-2, with 10 bases aligning to TRBD1. This CDR3 has 16 residues. From germline, CDR1 is SEHNR and CDR2 FQNEAQ (reference sequence). The V segment lost 3 bases and the J segment 3 bases; nucleotides outside the gene matches: 7. CDR3 sequence (DNA): TGTGCCAGCAGCTTCCAACGACAGGGGGCAGACTATGGCTACACCTTC. It is translated as CASSFQRQGADYGYTF.

V is TRBV28 and J is TRBJ1-4; TRBD1 is a possible D gene (6 bases). The V end lost 2 bases, the J end lost 8 bases, and 15 bases lay between the germline ends. This CDR3 comprises 15 residues. Germline lookup yields CDR1 MDHEN and CDR2 SYDVKM. DNA for the CDR3: TGTGCCAGCAGTTTAATGAGAAGCGGGGGCGAAAAACTGTTTTTT. Its translation is CASSLMRSGGEKLFF. Looking up the rest from reference TRBV28 and TRBJ1-4 gives the full variable domain: DVKVTQSSRYLVKRTGEKVFLECVQDMDHENMFWYRQDPGLGLRLIYFSYDVKMKEKGDIPEGYSVSREKKERFSLILESASTNQTSMYLCASSLMRSGGEKLFFGSGTQLSVL.

The chain couples TRBV2 to TRBJ2-7, with 9 bases identical to TRBD1. The germline CDR1 and CDR2 sequences are SNHLY and FYNNEI. This CDR3 is built from 12 residues. Trimming removed 8 bases from V and 7 bases from J; junction bases left unmatched: 6. CDR3 sequence (DNA): TGTGCCAGCTATGGACAGGGGTGGGAGCAGTACTTC. It encodes CASYGQGWEQYF. Using reference TRBV2 and TRBJ2-7 for the parts outside the CDR3, the full variable domain is EPEVTQTPSHQVTQMGQEVILRCVPISNHLYFYWYRQILGQKVEFLVSFYNNEISEKSEIFDDQFSVERPDGSNFTLKIRSTKLEDSAMYFCASYGQGWEQYFGPGTRLTVT.

V usage is TRBV15 and J usage is TRBJ2-5; no definite D call. The last part of the DNA fits TRBJ2-7 better; the J call may be wrong. The CDR3 runs 15 residues. The V gene's germline CDR1 is LNHNV and CDR2 YYDKDF (reference sequence). The CDR3 protein is CATSRGTDPLIEQYF. The CDR3 bases are TGTGCCACCAGCAGGGGCACTGACCCGCTTATCGAGCAGTACTTC.

Note on this clone: The sample contains more than one DNA sequence encoding this CDR3. The chain has TRBV5-6 and TRBJ1-1; 10 bases match TRBD1. The ends lost 4 bases at V and 4 bases at J; junction bases unmatched: 7. Germline CDR1 and CDR2: SGHDT and YYEEEE. This CDR3 has 15 residues. The DNA of the CDR3 is TGTGCCAGCAGCGTGACCGGGACAGGGGCCACTGAAGCTTTCTTT. Its translation: CASSVTGTGATEAFF.

About this clone: An end of the junction does not agree with germline; a read error may underlie this. V is TRBV7-9 and J is TRBJ1-4, with D maybe TRBD1 (5 bases). Per the germline V gene, CDR1 is SEHNR and CDR2 is FQNEAQ (reference sequence). The CDR3 contains 14 residues. The CDR3 nucleotides read TGTTCCAGCAGGTCGACAGACCTCAATGAAAAACTGTTTTTT. Translated: CSSRSTDLNEKLFF.

The chain combines TRBV4-2 with TRBJ2-5; 11 bases agree with TRBD2. Germline CDR1 is LGHNA and CDR2 is YNFKEQ. Losses at the gene ends were 3 bases for V and 6 bases for J; bases not matched to a gene: 12. The CDR3 covers 17 residues. Written as DNA, the CDR3 is TGTGCCAGCAGCCAGTTAGCGGGAGGGCCAGGTTTACAGACCCAGTACTTC. Protein sequence: CASSQLAGGPGLQTQYF.